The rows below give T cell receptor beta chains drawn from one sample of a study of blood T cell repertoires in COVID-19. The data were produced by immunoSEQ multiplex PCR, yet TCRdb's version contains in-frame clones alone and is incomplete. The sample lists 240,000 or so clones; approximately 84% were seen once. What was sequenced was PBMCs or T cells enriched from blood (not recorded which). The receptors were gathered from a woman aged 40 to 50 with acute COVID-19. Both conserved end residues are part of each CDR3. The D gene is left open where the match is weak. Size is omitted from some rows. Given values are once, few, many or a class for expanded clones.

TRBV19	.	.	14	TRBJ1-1	CASSIGGTPEEAFF	TGTGCCAGTAGTATAGGGGGCACACCCGAGGAAGCTTTCTTT
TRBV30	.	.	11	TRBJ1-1	CAWKEGTEAFF	TGTGCCTGGAAAGAGGGTACTGAAGCTTTCTTT
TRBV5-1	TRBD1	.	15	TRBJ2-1	CASSSDGQGGWEQFF	TGCGCCAGCAGCTCGGATGGACAGGGTGGGTGGGAGCAGTTCTTC
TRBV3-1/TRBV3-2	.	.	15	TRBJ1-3	CASSQEGGALNTIYF	TGTGCCAGCAGCCAAGAGGGGGGGGCACTAAACACCATATATTTT
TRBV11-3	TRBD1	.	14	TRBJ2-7	CASSHGTGISEQYF	TGTGCCAGCAGCCATGGGACAGGGATCTCCGAGCAGTACTTC
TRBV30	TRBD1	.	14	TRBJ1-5	CAWNTGGDGQPQHF	TGTGCCTGGAATACAGGGGGCGACGGGCAGCCCCAGCATTTT
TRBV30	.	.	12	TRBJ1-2	CAGSGTTYGYTF	TGTGCCGGATCTGGGACAACCTATGGCTACACCTTC
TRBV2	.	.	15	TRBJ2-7	CASSEGDTDSYEQYF	TGTGCCAGCAGTGAAGGGGACACTGACTCCTACGAGCAGTACTTC
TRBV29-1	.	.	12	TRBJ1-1	CSVYHSNTEAFF	TGCAGCGTCTACCACTCGAACACTGAAGCTTTCTTT
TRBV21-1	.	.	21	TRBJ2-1	CASQRTKDNSGSSLGYNEQFF	TGTGCCAGCCAACGCACTAAGGATAATAGCGGGAGTAGTCTTGGCTACAATGAGCAGTTCTTC
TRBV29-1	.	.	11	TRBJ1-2	CSVGFDYGYTF	TGCAGCGTTGGTTTCGACTATGGCTACACCTTC
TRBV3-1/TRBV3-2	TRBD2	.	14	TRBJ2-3	CASHAGELTDTQYF	TGTGCCAGCCATGCGGGGGAGCTCACAGATACGCAGTATTTT
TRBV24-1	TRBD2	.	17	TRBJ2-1	CATSDAVPAGGVDEQFF	TGTGCCACCAGTGACGCCGTTCCAGCGGGAGGAGTGGATGAGCAGTTCTTC
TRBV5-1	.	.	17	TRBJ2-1	CASSVDDRRDSYNEQFF	TGCGCCAGCAGCGTAGACGACCGGCGGGATTCCTACAATGAGCAGTTCTTC
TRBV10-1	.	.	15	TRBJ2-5	CASSEWKGGQETQYF	TGCGCCAGCAGTGAGTGGAAAGGGGGCCAAGAGACCCAGTACTTC
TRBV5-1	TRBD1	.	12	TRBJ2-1	CASSPRTGEQFF	TGCGCCAGCAGCCCACGGACAGGGGAGCAGTTCTTC
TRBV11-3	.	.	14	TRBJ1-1	CASSFEGENTEAFF	TGTGCCAGCAGCTTCGAGGGTGAGAACACTGAAGCTTTCTTT
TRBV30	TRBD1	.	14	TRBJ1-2	CAWSDGQGWYGYTF	TGTGCCTGGAGTGACGGACAGGGTTGGTATGGCTACACCTTC
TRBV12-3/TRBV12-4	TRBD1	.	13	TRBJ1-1	CASSLGQGGGAFF	TGTGCCAGCAGTCTGGGACAGGGGGGAGGAGCTTTCTTT
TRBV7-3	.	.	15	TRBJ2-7	CASSLTVGSSYEQYF	TGTGCCAGCAGCTTAACGGTAGGGAGTTCCTACGAGCAGTACTTC
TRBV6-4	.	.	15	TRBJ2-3	CASSVTGGDTDTQYF	TGTGCCAGCAGTGTTACAGGGGGGGACACAGATACGCAGTATTTT
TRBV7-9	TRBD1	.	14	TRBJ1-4	CAASSGGQHEKLFF	TGTGCCGCCAGCTCCGGGGGACAGCACGAAAAACTGTTTTTT
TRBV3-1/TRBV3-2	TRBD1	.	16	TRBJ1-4	CASSPIGGQGHEKLFF	TGTGCCAGCAGCCCAATTGGGGGACAGGGGCACGAAAAACTGTTTTTT
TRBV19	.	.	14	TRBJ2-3	CATSVGSFTDTQYF	TGTGCCACCTCGGTCGGGAGTTTCACAGATACGCAGTATTTT
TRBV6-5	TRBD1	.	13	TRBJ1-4	CASRPTGPEKLFF	TGTGCCAGCAGGCCGACAGGGCCCGAAAAACTGTTTTTT
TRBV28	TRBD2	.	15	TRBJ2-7	CASSPNGLASYEQYF	TGTGCCAGCAGTCCGAACGGACTAGCCTCTTACGAGCAGTACTTC
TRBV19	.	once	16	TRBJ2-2	CASSIGRDKNTGELFF	TGTGCCAGTAGTATAGGCCGGGACAAGAACACCGGGGAGCTGTTTTTT
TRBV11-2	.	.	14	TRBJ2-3	CASSESRVTDTQYF	TGTGCCAGCAGCGAGTCTAGAGTCACAGATACGCAGTATTTT
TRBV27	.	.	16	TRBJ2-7	CASSSRDTRFTYEQYF	TGTGCCAGCAGCTCACGGGACACCCGGTTCACCTACGAGCAGTACTTC
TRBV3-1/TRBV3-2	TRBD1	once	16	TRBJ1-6	CASSQVTGARNSPLHF	TGTGCCAGCAGCCAAGTTACAGGGGCTAGGAATTCACCCCTCCACTTT